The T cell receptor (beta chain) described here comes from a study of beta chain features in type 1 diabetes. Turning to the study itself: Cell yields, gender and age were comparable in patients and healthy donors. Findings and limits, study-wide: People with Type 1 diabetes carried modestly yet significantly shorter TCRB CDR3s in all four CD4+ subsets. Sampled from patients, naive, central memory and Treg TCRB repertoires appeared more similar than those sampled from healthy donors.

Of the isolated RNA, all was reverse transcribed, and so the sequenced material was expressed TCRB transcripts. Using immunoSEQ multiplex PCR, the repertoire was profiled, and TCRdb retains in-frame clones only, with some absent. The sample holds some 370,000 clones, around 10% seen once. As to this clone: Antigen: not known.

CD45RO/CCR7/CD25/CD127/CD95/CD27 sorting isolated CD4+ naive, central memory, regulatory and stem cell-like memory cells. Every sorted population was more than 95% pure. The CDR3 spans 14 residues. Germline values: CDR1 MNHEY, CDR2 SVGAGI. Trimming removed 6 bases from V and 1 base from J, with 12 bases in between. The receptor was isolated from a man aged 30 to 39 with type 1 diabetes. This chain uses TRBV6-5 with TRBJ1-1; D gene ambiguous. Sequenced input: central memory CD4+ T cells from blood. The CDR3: CASSTAEWNTEAFF. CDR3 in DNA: TGTGCCAGCAGCACAGCTGAGTGGAACACTGAAGCTTTCTTT.